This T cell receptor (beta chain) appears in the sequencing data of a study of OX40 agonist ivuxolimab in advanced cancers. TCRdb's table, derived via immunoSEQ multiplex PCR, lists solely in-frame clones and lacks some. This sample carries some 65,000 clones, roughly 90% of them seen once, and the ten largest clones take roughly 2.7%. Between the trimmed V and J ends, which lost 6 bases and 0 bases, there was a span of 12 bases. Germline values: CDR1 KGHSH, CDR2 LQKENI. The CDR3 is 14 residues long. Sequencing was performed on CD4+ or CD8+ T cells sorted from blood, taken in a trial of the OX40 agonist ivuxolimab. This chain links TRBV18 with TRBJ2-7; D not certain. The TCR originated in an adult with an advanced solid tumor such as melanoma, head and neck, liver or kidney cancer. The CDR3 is CASSSGQRSYEQYF. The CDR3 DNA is TGTGCCAGCTCCTCAGGCCAGCGCTCCTACGAGCAGTACTTC.